This T cell receptor beta chain was identified during a study of CD8+ T cells in alopecia areata. This CDR3 spans 12 amino acids. V was clipped by 7 bases and J by 5 bases, with 14 bases between them. CDR1 and CDR2 from the germline V gene are SQVTM and ANQGSEA. Extracted from the samples, RNA was reverse transcribed into cDNA to serve as the sequencing template. Sequencing was performed with immunoSEQ multiplex PCR; in TCRdb, only in-frame clones are kept and a portion is missing. The sample records a few hundred thousand clones, under 70% being singletons. The chain is built from TRBV29-1 and TRBJ1-1; the D gene is possibly TRBD1 (5 bases). The TCR sequence derives from a human donor with alopecia areata. This sample comprised CD4+ T cells sorted from blood, obtained at week 0. In DNA, the CDR3 is TGCAGCGCCGGGACCGATCGGACTGAAGCTTTCTTT. Translated: CSAGTDRTEAFF.